Presented here are 3 T cell receptor beta chains from one specimen sequenced in a study of early T cells in non-severe SARS-CoV-2 infection (dated by TCRdb to the early 2020s). Library preparation was by 5' RACE. TCRdb lists the instrument as NextSeq 500. In-frame beta chains were kept once TCRdb had trimmed the public reads at Q25 with fastp and called clones with MiXCR. Each record represents a unique CDR3 protein, reported with the most common genes and DNA among its rows. The sample table holds about 71,000 distinct CDR3 sequences, of which under 15% were seen once. The biggest ten clones account for roughly 2.5% of the sample. The specimen comprised whole blood, sampled at baseline. All receptors come from an adult who was a healthcare worker with PCR-confirmed SARS-CoV-2 infection or an uninfected control (not recorded which).

This clonotype was counted only a few times. V and J are TRBV10-1 and TRBJ2-5; 10 bases line up with TRBD1. From germline, CDR1 is WNHNN and CDR2 SYGVQD (reference sequence). After removal of 6 bases from V and 5 bases from J, the junction contained 6 bases not matched to a gene. The CDR3 extends over 14 amino acids. In nucleotides, the CDR3 is TGCGCCAGCAGCCGGACAGGGGGTCTGGAGACCCAGTACTTC. Protein product: CASSRTGGLETQYF.

This clonotype was seen at least ten times. This CDR3 is CASNRPGANYGYTF. CDR3 sequence (DNA): TGTGCCAGCAACCGACCGGGAGCTAACTATGGCTACACCTTC. The chain is built from TRBV12-3 or TRBV12-4 and TRBJ1-2; D ambiguous. This CDR3 is 14 amino acids long. V lost 7 bases and J 0 bases, leaving 12 bases between the germline ends.

This clonotype showed up just a few times. V and J are TRBV6-2 or TRBV6-3 and TRBJ2-7; 8 bases fit TRBD2. Per germline, CDR1 MNHEY and CDR2 SVGEGT. Trimming took 0 bases from V and 2 from J; bases not matched to a gene: 6. CDR3 length: 16 residues. The CDR3 nucleotides are TGTGCCAGCAGTTACTCGGAATCTAGCGGGCCCTACGAGCAGTACTTC. It codes for CASSYSESSGPYEQYF.